The 5 T cell receptor beta chains presented below share a single source sample, sequenced in a study of Graves' ophthalmopathy and Graves' hyperthyroidism. RNA transcripts provided the template for amplifying TCR beta CDR3 regions. First-round RT-PCR with HTBI primers preceded a second-round multiplex PCR. TCRdb re-derived calls from the multiplex PCR reads in MiXCR, one entry per CDR3 protein. The sample records about 620,000 distinct CDR3 sequences, around a fifth being singletons. The sample comprised peripheral blood. These receptors came from a young woman with stable Graves' hyperthyroidism. Some clones in this sample may be carry-over from other donors' samples.

This clonotype occurred once. Just one base apart from a much larger clone, this may be a read error. J is TRBJ2-7 and V is TRBV6-2 or TRBV6-3; 10 bases align to TRBD2. Germline CDR1 and CDR2: MNHEY and SVGEGT. This CDR3 contains 13 residues. CDR3 amino acids: CPSRTSGIYEQYF. The CDR3 nucleotides read TGTCCCAGCAGAACTAGCGGGATATACGAGCAGTACTTC.

To note about this clonotype: Just one base apart from a much larger clone, this may be a read error. This chain links TRBV29-1 with TRBJ2-7; D might be TRBD1 (6 bases). The CDR3 consists of 12 residues. Trimming took off 6 bases at V and 3 bases at J, with 12 bases between the two ends. Germline CDR1 reads SQVTM; CDR2 reads ANQGSEA. The DNA for the CDR3 is TGCAGCGTGGGGGACATATACTACGAGCAGTACTTC. Amino acids: CSVGDIYYEQYF.

The chain is built from TRBV19 and TRBJ2-2; TRBD2 aligns across 11 bases. V shed 7 bases, J shed 3 bases, and the junction held 1 base outside the gene matches. The CDR3 covers 14 residues. In germline, CDR1 is LNHDA, CDR2 SQIVND (reference sequence). The CDR3 here is CASKLAGDTGELFF. The CDR3 nucleotides read TGTGCCAGTAAACTAGCGGGGGACACCGGGGAGCTGTTTTTT.

This rearrangement joins TRBV28 to TRBJ1-1; D remains unclear. V shed 10 bases and J shed 0 bases, with 12 bases lying between them. This CDR3 comprises 13 residues. Germline assignment: CDR1 MDHEN and CDR2 SYDVKM. The DNA for the CDR3 is TGTGCCACCGAAGGACGCATGAACACTGAAGCTTTCTTT. Amino acid sequence: CATEGRMNTEAFF. The full variable domain, its missing parts supplied by reference TRBV28 and TRBJ1-1, is DVKVTQSSRYLVKRTGEKVFLECVQDMDHENMFWYRQDPGLGLRLIYFSYDVKMKEKGDIPEGYSVSREKKERFSLILESASTNQTSMYLCATEGRMNTEAFFGQGTRLTVV.

This clonotype showed up many times. The chain links TRBV20-1 to TRBJ2-2; 8 nucleotides match TRBD1. CDR1 is DFQATT, CDR2 SNEGSKA, per germline (reference sequence). V was pared by 4 bases and J by 1 base, with 2 bases of the junction left unmatched. There are 14 residues in the CDR3. CDR3 in DNA: TGCAGTGCTACGGACAGGGTGAACACCGGGGAGCTGTTTTTT. It is translated as CSATDRVNTGELFF.